Here is one TCR beta chain with its context. The table lists this clonotype with a count of one. The antigen it recognizes is unknown. No base-level quality is on record; no much larger clone is a single base apart. One read alone lends weak support. These data originate in a study of yellow fever vaccine responses in identical twins (dated by TCRdb to 2016 to 2019). Context from the whole study: In identical twins, the study followed T cell clones that responded to the vaccine with precision. The paper as a whole reports these results and caveats: The authors reported that the T cell response to vaccination in identical twins appeared partly convergent and partly personalized.

The CDR3 starts with the cysteine, ends with the phenylalanine, and has 11 residues. The DNA shown is the 33-base CDR3, in frame from base 1. The germline V gene supplies CDR1 SQVTM and CDR2 ANQGSEA. At the junction V is shortened by 2 bases and J by 6 bases, with 5 bases in between. To prepare the library, RT-PCR was applied. The listed sequencing device is Illumina HiSeq 2500. TCRdb ran its own pipeline on the public reads, namely fastp trimming at Q25 and MiXCR clone calling, and kept in-frame beta chains. Rows with a matching CDR3 protein are joined into one entry that keeps the most common DNA and genes. The table for this sample lists 20,000 to 25,000 distinct CDR3 sequences; over 75% of them were counted only once. The ten largest clones take up 4.8% of the sample.

This sample comprised T cells from blood (PBMCs), unsorted or a sorted subset (not recorded which), obtained before or after yellow fever vaccination (not recorded which). This sequence was found in a woman aged 18-35 years who received the yellow fever vaccine. Donor details come from another sample of the same person, matched by shared clones. The chain links TRBV29-1 with TRBJ2-1, with the D gene call left open. The CDR3 protein is CSVERANEQFF. Here is the DNA: TGCAGCGTTGAACGGGCCAATGAGCAGTTCTTC.